This TCR beta chain appears in the sequencing data of a study of Ad26.COV2.S vaccination and SARS-CoV-2 variants. Study-level information: Ad26.COV2.S, an intramuscular injection, was given once or twice 56 days apart. General observations from the study: Vaccinees and placebo recipients showed similar non-spike TCR breadth. Vaccine recipients posted higher spike-specific TCR breadth than their placebo counterparts.

To note about this clone: Antigen: not known.

TCRdb's table, derived via immunoSEQ multiplex PCR, lists solely in-frame clones and lacks some. The sample includes hundreds of thousands of clones, 80% to 90% of them seen just once. The CDR3 runs to 15 residues. The V gene end was trimmed by 0 bases and the J gene end by 6 bases; junction bases not matched to a gene: 7. CDR1 is SGHRS and CDR2 is YFSETQ in the germline V gene. Regarding treatment: about 20 received Ad26.COV2.S at low or high dose, single or two shots; a few received placebo; per-sample allocation not given. After the first vaccine or placebo injection, samples were drawn on day 63. Donor was an adult aged 18-55 years in Boston.

This chain connects TRBV5-1 to TRBJ1-1, with TRBD1 matching 8 bases. Sample: peripheral blood, taken in a trial of Ad26.COV2.S vaccine versus placebo. The sequence was collected from a person aged 18 to 59 who received the Ad26.COV2.S COVID-19 vaccine or a placebo. The CDR3 bases are TGCGCCAGCAGCTTGGATGCGGCAGGGGGCTCTGAAGCTTTCTTT. Translated: CASSLDAAGGSEAFF.